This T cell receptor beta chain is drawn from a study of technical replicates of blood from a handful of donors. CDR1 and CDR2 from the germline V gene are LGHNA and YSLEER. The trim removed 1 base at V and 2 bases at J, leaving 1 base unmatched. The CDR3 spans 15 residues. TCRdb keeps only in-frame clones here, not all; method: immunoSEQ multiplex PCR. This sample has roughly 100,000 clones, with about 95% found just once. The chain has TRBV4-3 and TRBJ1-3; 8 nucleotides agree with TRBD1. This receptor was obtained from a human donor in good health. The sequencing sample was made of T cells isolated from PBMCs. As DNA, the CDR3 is TGCGCCAGCAGCCAAGGGACAGGGACTGGAAACACCATATATTTT. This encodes CASSQGTGTGNTIYF.